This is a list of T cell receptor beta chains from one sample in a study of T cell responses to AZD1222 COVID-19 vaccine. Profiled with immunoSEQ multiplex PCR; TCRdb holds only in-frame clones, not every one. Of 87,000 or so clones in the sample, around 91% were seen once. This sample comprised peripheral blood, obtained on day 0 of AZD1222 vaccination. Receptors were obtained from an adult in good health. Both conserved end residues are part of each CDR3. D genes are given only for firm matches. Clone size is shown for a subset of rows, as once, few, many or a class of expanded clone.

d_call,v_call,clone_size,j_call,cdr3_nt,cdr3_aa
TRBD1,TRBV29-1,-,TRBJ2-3,TGCAGCGTTGACGACAGGGGGCTCACAGATACGCAGTATTTT,CSVDDRGLTDTQYF
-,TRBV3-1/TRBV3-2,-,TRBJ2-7,TGTGCCAGCAGCTACGGGACCGACGCGGGCCAGAGGGGCATCGCGCAGTACTTC,CASSYGTDAGQRGIAQYF
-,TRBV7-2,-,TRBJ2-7,TGTGCCAGCAGCGGTAGTGGGGTTAGCTACGAGCAGTACTTC,CASSGSGVSYEQYF
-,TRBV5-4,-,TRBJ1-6,TGTGCCAGCAGCGTGAGGGGGGGGATCTATAATTCACCCCTCCACTTT,CASSVRGGIYNSPLHF
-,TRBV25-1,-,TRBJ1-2,TGTGCCAGCAGTGGCCGGGACAATTCTGGCTACACCTTC,CASSGRDNSGYTF
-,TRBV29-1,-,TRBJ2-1,TGCAGCGTTGACAGGGTTTCAGCGCAGTTCTTC,CSVDRVSAQFF
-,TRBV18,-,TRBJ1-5,TGTGCCAGCTCTGCGGCTGGTACGATCTTAGGCAATCAGCCCCAGCATTTT,CASSAAGTILGNQPQHF
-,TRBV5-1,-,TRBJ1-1,TGCGCCAGCAGCTTGACGAGTCGGAACACTGAAGCTTTCTTT,CASSLTSRNTEAFF
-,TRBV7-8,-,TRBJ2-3,TGTGCCAGCAGCCAGGGGACAAGTCAGGATACGCAGTATTTT,CASSQGTSQDTQYF
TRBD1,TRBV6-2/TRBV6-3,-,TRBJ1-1,TGTGCCAGCAGTTACAGGGACAGGACAGCTTTCTTT,CASSYRDRTAFF
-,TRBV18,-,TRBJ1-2,TGTGCCAGCTCACTATCGACAGCAGACTATGGCTACACCTTC,CASSLSTADYGYTF
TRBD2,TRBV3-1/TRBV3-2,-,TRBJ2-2,TGTGCCAGCAGCCAAGATCCGACTAGCGGGGGAGGGACCGGGGAGCTGTTTTTT,CASSQDPTSGGGTGELFF
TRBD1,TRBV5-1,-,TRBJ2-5,TGCGCCAGCAGCGTACGGACAGGCTCTAAACGGGAGACCCAGTACTTC,CASSVRTGSKRETQYF
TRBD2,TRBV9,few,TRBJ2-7,TGTGCCAGCAGCGCTAGCGGGGGGGCGTACGAGCAGTACTTC,CASSASGGAYEQYF
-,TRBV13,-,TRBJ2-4,TGTGCCAGCAGCTTCGCATTTCGAAACATTCAGTACTTC,CASSFAFRNIQYF
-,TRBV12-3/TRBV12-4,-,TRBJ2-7,TGTGCCAGCAGTCCCCTTGGGTACGAGCAGTACTTC,CASSPLGYEQYF
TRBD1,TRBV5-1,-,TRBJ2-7,TGCGCCAGCAGCCCGGGACAGGAGCCGGACGAGCAGTACTTC,CASSPGQEPDEQYF